The T cell receptor (beta chain) described here comes from a study of cytomegalovirus exposure and HLA in healthy donors. Findings of the study overall: Across HLA loci, a later analysis found differing TCR association rates, with DRB1 most and HLA-C fewest.

This clone has just a few counts. Its antigen is not known. CDR1 and CDR2 (germline): SNHLY, FYNNEI. The CDR3 covers 14 residues. V was shortened by 3 bases and J by 5 bases, with 10 bases between the two germline ends. The PCR made use of 60 Vbeta and 13 Jbeta primers. Here immunoSEQ multiplex PCR was the method, and the copy in TCRdb shows in-frame clones only, minus some. Here the sample spans around 70,000 clones, roughly 70% being singletons. Sequencing used PBMCs. This clonotype was sampled from a man aged 55 to 69 in good health and CMV-seropositive. The chain has TRBV2 and TRBJ1-4, with TRBD1 as a possible D gene (5 bases). The CDR3 sequence is CASSDPTANEKLFF. The CDR3 DNA follows: TGTGCCAGCAGTGATCCGACAGCAAATGAAAAACTGTTTTTT. Combining the CDR3 with reference TRBV2 and TRBJ1-4 gives the whole variable domain EPEVTQTPSHQVTQMGQEVILRCVPISNHLYFYWYRQILGQKVEFLVSFYNNEISEKSEIFDDQFSVERPDGSNFTLKIRSTKLEDSAMYFCASSDPTANEKLFFGSGTQLSVL.